The clone carrying this T cell receptor beta chain was counted once. The data originate from a study of blood T cell repertoires in COVID-19. Overall study context: COVID-19 samples collected from the United States, Italy and Spain covered acute and convalescent phases. PBMCs, B-cell-depleted T cells, or T cells were the source of the cDNA or gDNA that made up the material.

As handled by the study authors: Counts of nucleated cells, estimated from reference gene primer amplification, were obtained. Sequenced by immunoSEQ multiplex PCR; TCRdb stores in-frame clones only, minus some. V and J calls and clone size follow that table, whereas D and trimming were derived from the DNA. The table includes approximately 100,000 clones, 70% to 90% detected once. The sample taken for sequencing was peripheral blood. This TCR came from a woman aged 55 to 70 with acute or convalescent COVID-19.

The CDR3 sequence is CASSERGLSSYNEQFF. As DNA, the CDR3 is TGTGCCAGTAGCGAAAGGGGCTTGAGCTCCTACAATGAGCAGTTCTTC. The V gene is TRBV19, the J gene TRBJ2-1, with TRBD1 as a possible D gene (5 bases). V lost 6 bases, J lost 0 bases, and 15 bases lay in between. Germline CDR1 and CDR2: LNHDA and SQIVND (reference sequence). This CDR3 region has 16 residues.